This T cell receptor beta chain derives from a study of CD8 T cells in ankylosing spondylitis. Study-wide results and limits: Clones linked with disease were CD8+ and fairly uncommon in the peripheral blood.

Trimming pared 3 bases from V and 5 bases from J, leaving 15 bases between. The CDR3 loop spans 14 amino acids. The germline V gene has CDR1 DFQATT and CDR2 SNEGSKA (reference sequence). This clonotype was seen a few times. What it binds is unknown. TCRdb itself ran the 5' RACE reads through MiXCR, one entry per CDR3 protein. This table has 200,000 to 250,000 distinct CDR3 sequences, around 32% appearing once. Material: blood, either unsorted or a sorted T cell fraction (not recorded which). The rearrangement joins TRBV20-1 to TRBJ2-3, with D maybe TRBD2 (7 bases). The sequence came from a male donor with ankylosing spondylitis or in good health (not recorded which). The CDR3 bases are TGCAGTGCTAGTTTTGGGGGGGCCGGAGATACGCAGTATTTT. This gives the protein CSASFGGAGDTQYF.